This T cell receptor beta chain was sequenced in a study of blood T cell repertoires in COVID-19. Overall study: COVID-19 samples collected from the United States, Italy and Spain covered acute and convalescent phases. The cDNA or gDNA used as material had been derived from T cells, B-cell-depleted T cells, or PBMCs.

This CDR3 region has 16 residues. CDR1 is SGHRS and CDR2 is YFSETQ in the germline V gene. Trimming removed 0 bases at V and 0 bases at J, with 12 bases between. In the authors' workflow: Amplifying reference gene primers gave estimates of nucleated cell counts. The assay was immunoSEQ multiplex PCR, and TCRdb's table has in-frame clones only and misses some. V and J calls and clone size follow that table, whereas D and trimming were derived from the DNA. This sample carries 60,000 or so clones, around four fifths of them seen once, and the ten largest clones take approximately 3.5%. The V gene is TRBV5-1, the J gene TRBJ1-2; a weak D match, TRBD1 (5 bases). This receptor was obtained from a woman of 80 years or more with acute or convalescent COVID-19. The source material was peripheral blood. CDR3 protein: CASSLDGAATNYGYTF. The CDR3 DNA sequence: TGCGCCAGCAGCTTGGATGGGGCAGCCACTAACTATGGCTACACCTTC.